These 10 T cell receptor beta chains came from one sample sequenced in a study of shared clonotypes between healthy human individuals (dated by TCRdb to about 2020). Library prep was done by the immunoSEQ multiplex PCR assay. This is the immuneACCESS table as TCRdb keeps it, with only in-frame sequences that have V and J called. A part of the clones is gone; compared with another copy, unresolved V genes explain less than half, and the rest is unexplained. The sample records 2,500,000 or so clones, 80% to 95% of which are singletons. Of the sample, about 0.36% is held by the ten largest clones. The source material was naive CD4+ T cells from PBMCs. The cell subset or site label here, explained by the study, means: CD45RA+ positively selected. Source of these receptors: a man aged 18 to 30 in good health. Some clones in this sample may be carry-over from other donors' samples.

Points on this clone: Other nucleotide sequences in the sample specify the same CDR3. The chain has TRBV5-1 and TRBJ2-7, with D maybe TRBD2 (5 bases). The CDR3 runs to 13 residues. The germline gives CDR1 SGHRS, CDR2 YFSETQ. V shed 1 base and J shed 3 bases, with 8 bases lying between them. The CDR3 region has the DNA TGCGCCAGCAGCTTGTCCGGGGACTACGAGCAGTACTTC. Its translation: CASSLSGDYEQYF.

To note about this clone: The same CDR3 arises from other DNA sequences in this sample as well. This chain connects TRBV7-2 to TRBJ1-5; TRBD1 matches at 7 bases. Germline-derived CDR1 and CDR2 are SGHTA and FQGNSA. V lost 5 bases to trimming and J lost 5 bases; unmatched junction nucleotides: 3. This CDR3 region has 13 residues. The CDR3 protein is CASSRQGDQPQHF. The CDR3 DNA follows: TGTGCCAGCAGCAGACAGGGTGATCAGCCCCAGCATTTT.

This clone showed up just a few times. The J gene is TRBJ1-1, the V gene TRBV6-1; D uncertain. Germline assignment: CDR1 MNHNS and CDR2 SASEGT. The CDR3 loop spans 12 amino acids. The V end lost 2 bases, the J end lost 7 bases, and 8 bases lay between the germline ends. The CDR3 nucleotides are TGTGCCAGCAGTGAAAGAGTGGATGAAGCTTTCTTT. Its protein is CASSERVDEAFF.

The chain employs TRBV10-3 and TRBJ2-7; the match to TRBD1 covers 7 bases. With V trimmed by 10 bases and J by 4 bases, 13 bases remained unmatched. The CDR3 has 14 amino acids. Per the germline V gene, CDR1 is ENHRY and CDR2 is SYGVKD. This CDR3 reads CATRRTTGSYEQYF. The CDR3, as DNA: TGTGCCACCCGAAGAACGACAGGGTCGTACGAGCAGTACTTC.

Remarks on this clone: The sample holds other DNA sequences that translate to the same CDR3. The V call is TRBV30, the J call TRBJ2-7; 7 bases are shared with TRBD2. J lost 0 bases, V lost 0 bases, and 2 bases had no gene match. The CDR3 runs 14 residues. Per the germline V gene, CDR1 is GTSNPN and CDR2 is SVGIG (reference sequence). The CDR3 loop is CAWSVGGSSYEQYF. The CDR3 DNA reads as TGTGCCTGGAGTGTAGGCGGGAGCTCCTACGAGCAGTACTTC.

The chain joins TRBV30 to TRBJ1-2, with no clear D. V gave up 2 bases and J gave up 8 bases, with 12 bases separating them. CDR1 is GTSNPN, CDR2 SVGIG, per germline (reference sequence). The CDR3 extends over 12 amino acids. The CDR3 region has the DNA TGTGCCTGGAGTTGGCGGCCGTTCGGCTACACCTTC. Protein sequence: CAWSWRPFGYTF.

The CDR3 nucleotides are TGTGCCAGCAGCCCCCGCTTACAGGGGCAAGGGGCCCAGTACTTC. Protein product: CASSPRLQGQGAQYF. The chain couples TRBV11-2 to TRBJ2-5; 7 nucleotides match TRBD1. This CDR3 is 15 amino acids long. Trimming cost V 5 bases and J 9 bases; bases outside gene matches: 15. Germline-derived CDR1 and CDR2 are SGHAT and FQNNGV. The full variable domain, with the rest looked up from reference TRBV11-2 and TRBJ2-5, is EAGVAQSPRYKIIEKRQSVAFWCNPISGHATLYWYQQILGQGPKLLIQFQNNGVVDDSQLPKDRFSAERLKGVDSTLKIQPAKLEDSAVYLCASSPRLQGQGAQYFGPGTRLLVL.

Regarding this clone: Other DNA sequences in this specimen translate into the identical CDR3. This chain links TRBV7-9 with TRBJ2-7; D might be TRBD1 or TRBD2, each matching 6 bases. The germline V gene has CDR1 SEHNR and CDR2 FQNEAQ (reference sequence). Trimming stripped 5 bases from V and 4 bases from J, with 15 bases between. CDR3 size: 14 residues. CDR3 sequence: CASSPRGPRYEQYF. CDR3 in DNA: TGTGCCAGCAGCCCCCGGGGGCCGAGGTACGAGCAGTACTTC.

The chain employs TRBV5-1 and TRBJ1-1, with D possibly being TRBD1 (5 bases). Trimming removed 4 bases at V and 1 base at J, with 14 bases between. The CDR3 spans 15 residues. The germline V gene encodes CDR1 SGHRS and CDR2 YFSETQ. This CDR3 is CASSNGGTKNTEAFF. The CDR3, as DNA: TGCGCCAGCAGCAACGGAGGGACCAAGAACACTGAAGCTTTCTTT.

A word on this clone: Different DNA sequences within this sample yield the same CDR3. CDR3 nucleotides: TGTGCCAGCAGCGTGGAGGGCCTGAACACCGGGGAGCTGTTTTTT. Its protein is CASSVEGLNTGELFF. V is TRBV9 and J is TRBJ2-2, with a tentative D call TRBD2 (6 bases). Germline-derived CDR1 and CDR2 are SGDLS and YYNGEE. V lost 2 bases to trimming and J lost 1 base, with 9 bases between them. The CDR3 length is 15 residues.